One and the same sample provided the 7 T cell receptor beta chains below, sequenced in a study of blood T cell repertoires in COVID-19 (dated by TCRdb to 2018 to 2021). Library preparation employed the immunoSEQ multiplex PCR assay. TCRdb took over this immuneACCESS table, retaining in-frame rearrangements with V and J assigned. Such tables are incomplete; in checked studies, under half of the missing clones stem from an unresolved V gene, and the remainder is unexplained. Counted in this sample were approximately 140,000 clones; under 90% of them appeared once. The biggest ten clones account for approximately 40% of the sample. The sequencing input was peripheral blood. These TCRs come from a human donor in a cohort sampled during active COVID-19.

The rearrangement links TRBV3-1 (or the pseudogene TRBV3-2) to TRBJ2-5; TRBD2 agrees at 12 bases. Trimming took 4 bases from V and 5 from J; bases not matched to a gene: 8. CDR1 and CDR2 from the germline V gene are LGHDT and YNNKEL (reference sequence). The CDR3 covers 16 residues. In DNA form, the CDR3 reads TGTGCCAGCAGCCTTTCCCCGACTAGCGGGGGTGAGACCCAGTACTTC. This encodes CASSLSPTSGGETQYF.

The chain employs TRBV5-8 and TRBJ1-1, with TRBD1 as a possible D gene (6 bases). This CDR3 comprises 12 residues. Trimming removed 5 bases at V and 6 bases at J, with 11 bases between. From germline, CDR1 is SGHTS and CDR2 YDEGEE. This CDR3 reads CASRLRGAEAFF. CDR3 coding DNA: TGTGCCAGCAGACTCAGGGGTGCTGAAGCTTTCTTT.

The V and J genes are TRBV4-3 and TRBJ2-7; a weak D match, TRBD1 (6 bases). V lost 0 bases and J lost 6, with 12 bases in between. Germline V gene sequence: CDR1 LGHNA, CDR2 YSLEER. CDR3 length: 14 amino acids. CDR3 DNA sequence: TGCGCCAGCAGCCAAGATAACAGGGAGCCCGAGCAGTACTTC. Protein: CASSQDNREPEQYF.

In its sample, this clone was seen a few times. The chain is built from TRBV18 and TRBJ2-7; 9 bases map to TRBD1. The V segment lost 3 bases and the J segment 7 bases; nucleotides outside the gene matches: 10. Germline lookup yields CDR1 KGHSH and CDR2 LQKENI. CDR3 size: 15 residues. CDR3 nucleotide sequence: TGTGCCAGCTCACCGCCGTGGACAGGGGCTCGGGAGCAGTACTTC. Translating it yields CASSPPWTGAREQYF. The whole variable domain, filled in from reference TRBV18 and TRBJ2-7, reads NAGVMQNPRHLVRRRGQEARLRCSPMKGHSHVYWYRQLPEEGLKFMVYLQKENIIDESGMPKERFSAEFPKEGPSILRIQQVVRGDSAAYFCASSPPWTGAREQYFGPGTRLTVT.

The genes are TRBV30 and TRBJ2-7; possibly TRBD1 for D (6 bases). The V end lost 6 bases, the J end lost 6 bases, and 12 bases lay between the germline ends. The CDR3 extends over 11 amino acids. Germline assignment: CDR1 GTSNPN and CDR2 SVGIG (reference sequence). The CDR3 DNA reads as TGTGCCTGCTACAACAGGGTCGAGCAGTACTTC. Protein: CACYNRVEQYF.

The rearrangement joins TRBV5-1 to TRBJ1-1, with 8 bases fitting TRBD1. The CDR3 sequence is 15 residues long. With V trimmed by 0 bases and J by 4 bases, 5 bases remained unmatched. The V gene's germline CDR1 is SGHRS and CDR2 YFSETQ. Here the CDR3 DNA reads TGCGCCAGCAGCTTGGCCGGACAGGGAGGCACTGAAGCTTTCTTT. It codes for CASSLAGQGGTEAFF.

The CDR3 loop reads CASSLGGQGAEEQYF. The CDR3 nucleotides read TGTGCCAGCTCCCTGGGAGGACAGGGGGCGGAAGAGCAGTACTTC. The chain combines TRBV2 with TRBJ2-7; 11 nucleotides agree with TRBD1. Looked up from germline, CDR1 is SNHLY and CDR2 is FYNNEI. The CDR3 extends over 15 amino acids. The trim removed 8 bases at V and 7 bases at J, leaving 13 bases unmatched.